These 3 T cell receptor beta chains originate from one sample sequenced in a study of T cell responses to AZD1222 COVID-19 vaccine. The assay was immunoSEQ multiplex PCR, and TCRdb's table has in-frame clones only and misses some. Of about 130,000 clones listed, about 94% are singletons. Sequenced here: peripheral blood, sampled on day 0 of AZD1222 vaccination. The receptors here all came from an adult in good health.

This sequence joins TRBV3-1 (or the pseudogene TRBV3-2) and TRBJ2-3; D gene ambiguous. CDR3 length: 15 residues. V was pared by 1 base and J by 5 bases, with 13 bases between. Germline assignment: CDR1 LGHDT and CDR2 YNNKEL (reference sequence). Written as DNA, the CDR3 is TGTGCCAGCAGCCAAGGGTTCCTAATGAGAGATACGCAGTATTTT. Encoded protein: CASSQGFLMRDTQYF.

The V gene is TRBV7-8, the J gene TRBJ2-1; possible D gene TRBD2, 6 bases. This CDR3 contains 14 residues. Trimming took 0 bases from V and 9 from J, leaving 12 bases between them. The V gene's germline CDR1 is SGHVS and CDR2 FQNEAQ. CDR3 amino acids: CASSLALLAAEQFF. In nucleotides, the CDR3 is TGTGCCAGCAGCTTAGCGCTACTAGCAGCTGAGCAGTTCTTC.

This chain uses TRBV18 with TRBJ2-5; D unclear. CDR3 size: 14 residues. The V end lost 2 bases, the J end lost 2 bases, and 9 bases lay between the germline ends. CDR1 and CDR2 (germline): KGHSH, LQKENI. CDR3 sequence (DNA): TGTGCCAGCTCACCATCATCCGTGCAAGAGACCCAGTACTTC. As protein: CASSPSSVQETQYF.